Sequencing of this T cell receptor beta chain was carried out in a study of T cell responses to AZD1222 COVID-19 vaccine (dated by TCRdb to the early 2020s). Describing the broader study: A total of around 240 trial participants underwent TCR sequencing, of whom about 200 received two doses of AZD1222 and some 26 received two doses of the MenACWY control vaccine. Enrollment into the trials was organized by age into subgroups of 18-55, 56-69 and 70-plus years, and those subgroups contained roughly 150, 30 and 60 TCR-sequenced participants, respectively. General findings and caveats noted by the study authors: After two AZD1222 doses, spike-specific TCR breadth and depth were significantly higher than at day 0 and than in MenACWY recipients. Conclusions about previously exposed vaccinees are limited because only six or seven AZD1222 recipients were SARS-CoV-2 seropositive at baseline. Participants were mostly white British, with more females than males. The authors suggested clonal diversity may have been underestimated. The 56-69-year group was small, and its depth increase did not reach significance, likely because of low power. Reportedly, close to half of the unique spike-specific TCRs recognized epitopes lying outside the regions that are mutated in the B.1.351 and B.1.1.7 variants. The vaccine-associated CD4 TCRs covered the entire spike protein, and the dominant responses fell in regions 160-218 and 743-854. Because no day 14 peak-response samples were available, repertoires were characterized only after the peak T cell response.

The CDR3 spans 18 residues, from the cysteine through the phenylalanine. Of the read, only the CDR3 DNA is kept; its 54 bases are in frame from base 1. The germline V gene sets CDR1 to SGHVS and CDR2 to FNYEAQ. Trimmed from V: 3 bases; trimmed from J: 4 bases; junction bases lacking a gene match: 11. The meaning of the sample's time point label: about 28 days (+/-7) after the second vaccine dose. Because spike-specific TCR depth and breadth did not differ between the two schedules, AZD1222 recipients who got a second dose at roughly 4 weeks were pooled with those who got a second dose at roughly 12 weeks. Vaccinee samples were obtained from the UK trials COV001 and COV002, which included a single-blind randomized controlled phase 2/3 trial of AZD1222 (ChAdOx1 nCoV-19) in healthy adults. For TCRbeta chain sequencing, PBMC samples were collected from trial participants at day 0 and at day 28 after the second dose.

The CDR3 regions of human TCRbeta chains were analyzed by immunosequencing. Regarding the original processing steps: Repertoire TCRs were matched against a reference library of SARS-CoV-2-specific TCRs generated with the MIRA antigen-specificity platform. Breadth meant the fraction of unique TCRs that were SARS-CoV-2-associated, whereas depth meant the fraction of total T cells that were SARS-CoV-2-associated. Using the MIRA data, each spike-specific TCR was mapped to the spike region that the TCR reacts to and placed in a CD4 or CD8 class. Log10-transformed breadth and depth values were compared by one-way ANOVA with Sidak's multiple comparisons tests. TCRdb retrieved this table from immuneACCESS and kept in-frame rearrangements only. Not all clones are present; in checked studies, unresolved V genes account for under half, and no reason is known for the remainder. D and trimming come from the DNA, and the V and J calls and clone size come from that table. The sample yields some 200,000 clones; just over 90% were counted once. Around 3.5% of the sample rests with the top ten.

Concerning this clone itself: The antigen it binds to is not known. The record has no base qualities; no much larger clone is one base away.

The V gene is TRBV7-6 and the J gene is TRBJ2-2; 10 central bases correspond to TRBD2. Source: peripheral blood, taken 28 days after the second AZD1222 dose. This TCR came from an adult who received the AZD1222 COVID-19 vaccine. The bases read TGTGCCAGCAGCTTTCGGCCTAGCGGGAGTAGTGGCACCGGGGAGCTGTTTTTT. This gives the protein CASSFRPSGSSGTGELFF.